This record covers a single T cell receptor (beta chain). The data are from a study of cytomegalovirus exposure and HLA in healthy donors. The germline CDR1 and CDR2 sequences are SGHRS and YFSETQ. The V end lost 4 bases, the J end lost 5 bases, and 12 bases lay between the germline ends. The CDR3 contains 14 residues. Primers included in the PCR were 60 Vbeta and 13 Jbeta primers. Sequencing was performed with immunoSEQ multiplex PCR; in TCRdb, only in-frame clones are kept and a portion is missing. This repertoire shows around 98,000 clones, roughly 70% found once; its top ten account for 2% to 3%. This receptor was taken from a man in his fifties in good health and CMV-seronegative. The V call is TRBV5-1, the J call TRBJ2-2; D gene ambiguous. Sequenced sample: PBMCs. Here the CDR3 reads CASSRSVGTGELFF. The CDR3 coding sequence is TGCGCCAGCAGCCGGTCGGTCGGGACCGGGGAGCTGTTTTTT.